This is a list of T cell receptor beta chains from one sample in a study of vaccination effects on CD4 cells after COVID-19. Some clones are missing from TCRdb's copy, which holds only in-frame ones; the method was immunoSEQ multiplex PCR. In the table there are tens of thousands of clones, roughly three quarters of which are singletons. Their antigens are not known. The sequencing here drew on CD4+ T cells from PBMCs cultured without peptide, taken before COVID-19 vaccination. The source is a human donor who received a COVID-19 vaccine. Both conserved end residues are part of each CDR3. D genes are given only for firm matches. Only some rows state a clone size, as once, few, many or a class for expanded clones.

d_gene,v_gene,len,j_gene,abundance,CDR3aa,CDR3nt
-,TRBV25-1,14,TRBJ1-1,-,CASSATWGDTEAFF,TGTGCCAGCAGTGCCACTTGGGGGGACACTGAAGCTTTCTTT
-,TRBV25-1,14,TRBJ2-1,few,CASSDSGSYNEQFF,TGTGCCAGCAGTGATAGCGGTTCCTACAATGAGCAGTTCTTC
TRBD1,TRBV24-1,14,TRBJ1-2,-,CATSGTGEIYGYTF,TGTGCCACCAGTGGGACAGGGGAAATCTATGGCTACACCTTC
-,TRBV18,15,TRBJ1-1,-,CASSPLIGRNTEAFF,TGTGCCAGCTCACCCTTAATCGGTCGGAACACTGAAGCTTTCTTT
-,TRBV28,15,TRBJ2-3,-,CASRDRTSTTDTQYF,TGTGCCAGCAGAGACCGAACTAGTACGACAGATACGCAGTATTTT
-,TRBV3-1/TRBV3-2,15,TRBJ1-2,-,CASSQSLSGEGSYTF,TGTGCCAGCAGCCAGTCCCTCAGTGGCGAAGGTAGCTACACCTTC
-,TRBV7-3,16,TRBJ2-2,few,CASSLGGGSATGELFF,TGTGCCAGCAGCTTAGGTGGAGGGTCGGCCACCGGGGAGCTGTTTTTT
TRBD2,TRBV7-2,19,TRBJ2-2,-,CASSFIRRLAGANTGELFF,TGTGCCAGCAGCTTTATTCGAAGGCTAGCGGGGGCGAACACCGGGGAGCTGTTTTTT
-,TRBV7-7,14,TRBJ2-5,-,CASSLGSGKETQYF,TGTGCCAGCAGCTTAGGGTCAGGTAAAGAGACCCAGTACTTC
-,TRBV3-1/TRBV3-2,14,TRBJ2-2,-,CASSQGGNTGELFF,TGTGCCAGCAGCCAAGGCGGAAACACCGGGGAGCTGTTTTTT
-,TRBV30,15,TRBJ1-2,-,CAWSPGRSAYGGYTF,TGTGCCTGGAGCCCTGGGCGGTCCGCCTATGGAGGCTACACCTTC
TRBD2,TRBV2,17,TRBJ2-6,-,CASSRGGSSSGANVLTF,TGTGCCAGTTCCCGCGGGGGGTCGAGCTCTGGGGCCAACGTCCTGACTTTC
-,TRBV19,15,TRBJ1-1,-,CASTPGAGMNTEAFF,TGTGCCAGTACTCCGGGGGCAGGGATGAACACTGAAGCTTTCTTT
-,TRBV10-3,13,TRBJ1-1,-,CAIRRQTNTEAFF,TGTGCCATCAGGCGACAGACCAACACTGAAGCTTTCTTT
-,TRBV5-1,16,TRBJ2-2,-,CASRPDRNANTGELFF,TGCGCCAGCAGACCCGACAGGAACGCGAACACCGGGGAGCTGTTTTTT
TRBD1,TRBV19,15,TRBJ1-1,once,CASSPGWTGRTEAFF,TGTGCCAGTAGTCCCGGATGGACAGGGAGGACTGAAGCTTTCTTT
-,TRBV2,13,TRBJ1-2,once,CASRKGQKDGYTF,TGTGCCAGCCGAAAAGGACAGAAGGACGGCTACACCTTC
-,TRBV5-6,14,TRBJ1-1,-,CASSLVVLGTEAFF,TGTGCCAGCAGCTTAGTAGTTTTGGGCACTGAAGCTTTCTTT
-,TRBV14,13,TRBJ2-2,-,CASSQQATGELFF,TGTGCCAGCAGCCAACAGGCAACCGGGGAGCTGTTTTTT
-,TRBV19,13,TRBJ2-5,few,CASSINRGETQYF,TGTGCCAGTAGTATAAATAGGGGAGAGACCCAGTACTTC
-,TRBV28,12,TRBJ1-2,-,CASGGGRYGYTF,TGTGCCAGCGGCGGGGGTCGGTATGGCTACACCTTC
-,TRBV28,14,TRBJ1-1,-,CASINAQYGTEAFF,TGTGCCAGCATCAATGCGCAGTACGGCACTGAAGCTTTCTTT
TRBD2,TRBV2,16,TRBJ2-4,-,CASRPRLAIAKNIQYF,TGTGCCAGCAGGCCCCGACTAGCGATAGCCAAAAACATTCAGTACTTC